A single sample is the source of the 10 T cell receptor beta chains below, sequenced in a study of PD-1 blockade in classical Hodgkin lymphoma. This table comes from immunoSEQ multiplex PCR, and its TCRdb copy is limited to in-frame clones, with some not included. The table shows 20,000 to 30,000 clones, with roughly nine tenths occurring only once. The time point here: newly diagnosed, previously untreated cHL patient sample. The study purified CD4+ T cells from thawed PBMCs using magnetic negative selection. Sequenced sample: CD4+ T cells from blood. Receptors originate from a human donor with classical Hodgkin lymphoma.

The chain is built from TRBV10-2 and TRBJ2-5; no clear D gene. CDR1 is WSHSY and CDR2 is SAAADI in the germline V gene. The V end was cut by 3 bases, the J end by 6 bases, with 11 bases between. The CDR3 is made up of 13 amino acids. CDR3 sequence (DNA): TGCGCCAGCAGTGATCCGGGCAGTAAGACCCAGTACTTC. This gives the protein CASSDPGSKTQYF.

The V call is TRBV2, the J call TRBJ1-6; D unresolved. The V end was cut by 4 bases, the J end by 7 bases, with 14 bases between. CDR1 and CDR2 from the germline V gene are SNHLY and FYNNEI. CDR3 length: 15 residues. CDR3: CASSVQRNQNSPLHF. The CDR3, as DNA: TGTGCCAGCAGTGTGCAAAGGAACCAAAATTCACCCCTCCACTTT. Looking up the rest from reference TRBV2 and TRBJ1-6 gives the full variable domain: EPEVTQTPSHQVTQMGQEVILRCVPISNHLYFYWYRQILGQKVEFLVSFYNNEISEKSEIFDDQFSVERPDGSNFTLKIRSTKLEDSAMYFCASSVQRNQNSPLHFGNGTRLTVT.

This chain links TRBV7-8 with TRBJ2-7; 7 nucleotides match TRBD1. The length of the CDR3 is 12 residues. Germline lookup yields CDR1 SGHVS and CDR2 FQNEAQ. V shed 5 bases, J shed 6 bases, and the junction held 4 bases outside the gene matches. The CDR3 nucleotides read TGTGCCAGCAGCGCCGACAGGGCCGAGCAGTACTTC. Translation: CASSADRAEQYF. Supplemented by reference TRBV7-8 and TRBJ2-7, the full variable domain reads GAGVSQSPRYKVAKRGQDVALRCDPISGHVSLFWYQQALGQGPEFLTYFQNEAQLDKSGLPSDRFFAERPEGSVSTLKIQRTQQEDSAVYLCASSADRAEQYFGPGTRLTVT.

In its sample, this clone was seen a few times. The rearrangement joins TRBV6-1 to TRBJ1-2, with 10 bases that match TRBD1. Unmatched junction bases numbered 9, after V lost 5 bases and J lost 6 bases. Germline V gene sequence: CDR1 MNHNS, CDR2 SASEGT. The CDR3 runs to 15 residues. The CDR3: CASSSPRDRGDGYTF. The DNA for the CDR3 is TGTGCCAGCAGTTCTCCTCGGGACAGGGGTGATGGCTACACCTTC.

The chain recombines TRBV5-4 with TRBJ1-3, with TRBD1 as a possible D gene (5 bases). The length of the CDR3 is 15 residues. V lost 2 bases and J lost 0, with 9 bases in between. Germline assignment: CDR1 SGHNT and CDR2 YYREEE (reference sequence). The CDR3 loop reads CASSFDSNSGNTIYF. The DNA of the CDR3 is TGTGCCAGCAGCTTCGACAGCAACTCTGGAAACACCATATATTTT.

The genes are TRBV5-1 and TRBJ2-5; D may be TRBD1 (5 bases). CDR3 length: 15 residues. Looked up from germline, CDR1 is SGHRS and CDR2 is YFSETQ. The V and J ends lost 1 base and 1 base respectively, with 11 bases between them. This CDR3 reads CASSLSGIGQETQYF. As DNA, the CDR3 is TGCGCCAGCAGCTTGTCAGGGATCGGCCAAGAGACCCAGTACTTC. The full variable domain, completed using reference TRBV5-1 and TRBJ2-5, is KAGVTQTPRYLIKTRGQQVTLSCSPISGHRSVSWYQQTPGQGLQFLFEYFSETQRNKGNFPGRFSGRQFSNSRSEMNVSTLELGDSALYLCASSLSGIGQETQYFGPGTRLLVL.

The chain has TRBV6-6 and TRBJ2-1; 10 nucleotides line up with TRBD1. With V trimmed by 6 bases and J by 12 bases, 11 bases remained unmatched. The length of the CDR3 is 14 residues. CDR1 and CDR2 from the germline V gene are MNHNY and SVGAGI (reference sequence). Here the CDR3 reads CASSRGQGVGVQFF. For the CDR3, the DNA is TGTGCCAGCAGCCGCGGACAGGGGGTTGGAGTGCAGTTCTTC.

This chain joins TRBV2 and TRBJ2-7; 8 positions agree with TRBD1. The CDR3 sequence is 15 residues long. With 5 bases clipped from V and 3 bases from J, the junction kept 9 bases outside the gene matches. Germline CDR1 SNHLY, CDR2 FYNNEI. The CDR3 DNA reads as TGTGCCAGCAGTTTTCGGACAGGGCGTATCTACGAGCAGTACTTC. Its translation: CASSFRTGRIYEQYF.

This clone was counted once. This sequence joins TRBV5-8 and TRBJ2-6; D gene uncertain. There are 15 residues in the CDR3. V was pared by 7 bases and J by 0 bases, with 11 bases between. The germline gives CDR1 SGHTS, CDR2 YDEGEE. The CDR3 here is CASATDHSGANVLTF. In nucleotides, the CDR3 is TGTGCCAGCGCTACGGACCACTCTGGGGCCAACGTCCTGACTTTC.

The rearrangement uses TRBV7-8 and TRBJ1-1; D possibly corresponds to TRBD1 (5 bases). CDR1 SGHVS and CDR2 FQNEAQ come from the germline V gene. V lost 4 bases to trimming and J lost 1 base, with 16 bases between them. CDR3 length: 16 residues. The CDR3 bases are TGTGCCAGCAGCTCAGCTCGCGGGGGGACGAACACTGAAGCTTTCTTT. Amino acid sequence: CASSSARGGTNTEAFF.